These 7 T cell receptor beta chains were all obtained from the same sample, sequenced in a study of T cells in localized non-small cell lung cancer. Repertoires were generated with immunoSEQ multiplex PCR, while TCRdb's copy carries only in-frame clones and drops some. The table has approximately 81,000 clones, approximately 90% seen once. Material: peripheral blood, obtained before any cancer treatment. The receptors shown here come from a woman aged 35 to 69 with stage I squamous cell lung carcinoma.

The chain couples TRBV5-1 to TRBJ2-1; D not certain. The CDR3 extends over 12 amino acids. Germline V gives CDR1 SGHRS, CDR2 YFSETQ. The V gene lost 7 bases and the J gene lost 4 bases, with 9 bases spanning the gap. CDR3 loop: CASGSAYNEQFF. The CDR3, as DNA: TGCGCCAGCGGAAGCGCGTACAATGAGCAGTTCTTC. Drawing the rest from reference TRBV5-1 and TRBJ2-1, the complete variable domain is KAGVTQTPRYLIKTRGQQVTLSCSPISGHRSVSWYQQTPGQGLQFLFEYFSETQRNKGNFPGRFSGRQFSNSRSEMNVSTLELGDSALYLCASGSAYNEQFFGPGTRLTVL.

V and J are TRBV5-4 and TRBJ1-6, with TRBD1 matching over 10 bases. Trimming took 2 bases from V and 7 from J; bases not matched to a gene: 3. Germline V lookup: CDR1 SGHNT, CDR2 YYREEE (reference sequence). There are 15 residues in the CDR3. The CDR3 DNA follows: TGTGCCAGCAGCTTACTGGGACAGGGGAATTCACCCCTCCACTTT. Amino acid sequence: CASSLLGQGNSPLHF. The variable domain in full, completed from reference TRBV5-4 and TRBJ1-6, reads ETGVTQSPTHLIKTRGQQVTLRCSSQSGHNTVSWYQQALGQGPQFIFQYYREEENGRGNFPPRFSGLQFPNYSSELNVNALELDDSALYLCASSLLGQGNSPLHFGNGTRLTVT.

The DNA for the CDR3 is TGCGCCAGCAGCCTTCGGACGGGGGGAACTAATGAAAAACTGTTTTTT. Translated: CASSLRTGGTNEKLFF. The rearrangement joins TRBV4-1 to TRBJ1-4, with D possibly matching TRBD1 (5 bases). This CDR3 spans 16 amino acids. The germline CDR1 and CDR2 sequences are MGHRA and YSYEKL. The V end was cut by 4 bases, the J end by 1 base, with 13 bases between.

The rearrangement joins TRBV7-9 to TRBJ1-1, with TRBD1 identical over 7 bases. Germline values: CDR1 SEHNR, CDR2 FQNEAQ (reference sequence). V shed 1 base and J 11 bases; nucleotides not matched to a gene: 10. The CDR3 length is 14 residues. The CDR3 nucleotides read TGTGCCAGCAGCTTAGGAGGAGGGGGCCGATTCGCTTTCTTT. It codes for CASSLGGGGRFAFF.

This rearrangement joins TRBV12-5 to TRBJ2-1; possible D gene TRBD1, 6 bases. The CDR3 runs 18 residues. V lost 2 bases, J lost 0 bases, and 17 bases lay in between. Germline assignment: CDR1 LGHNT and CDR2 FRNRAP. The CDR3 nucleotides are TGTGCTAGTGGTTTGCGAACAGGGAAATTAAGCTCCTACAATGAGCAGTTCTTC. This codes for CASGLRTGKLSSYNEQFF.

V gene TRBV6-5 combines with J gene TRBJ2-5, with 8 bases aligning to TRBD2. CDR1 MNHEY and CDR2 SVGAGI come from the germline V gene. This CDR3 has 14 amino acids. J gave up 5 bases and V 0 bases, and 2 bases lay outside the gene matches. DNA for the CDR3: TGTGCCAGCAGTTACTCGCCGGGAGGGGAGACCCAGTACTTC. Amino acid sequence: CASSYSPGGETQYF.

The chain combines TRBV9 with TRBJ1-2; D gene ambiguous. V lost 4 bases and J 3 bases, leaving 16 bases between the germline ends. Germline V gives CDR1 SGDLS, CDR2 YYNGEE. The CDR3 is 15 residues long. DNA for the CDR3: TGTGCCAGCAGCTCAGATCCGGGGTCGTACTATGGCTACACCTTC. Its protein is CASSSDPGSYYGYTF. Full variable domain (remainder filled in from reference TRBV9 and TRBJ1-2): DSGVTQTPKHLITATGQRVTLRCSPRSGDLSVYWYQQSLDQGLQFLIQYYNGEERAKGNILERFSAQQFPDLHSELNLSSLELGDSALYFCASSSDPGSYYGYTFGSGTRLTVV.